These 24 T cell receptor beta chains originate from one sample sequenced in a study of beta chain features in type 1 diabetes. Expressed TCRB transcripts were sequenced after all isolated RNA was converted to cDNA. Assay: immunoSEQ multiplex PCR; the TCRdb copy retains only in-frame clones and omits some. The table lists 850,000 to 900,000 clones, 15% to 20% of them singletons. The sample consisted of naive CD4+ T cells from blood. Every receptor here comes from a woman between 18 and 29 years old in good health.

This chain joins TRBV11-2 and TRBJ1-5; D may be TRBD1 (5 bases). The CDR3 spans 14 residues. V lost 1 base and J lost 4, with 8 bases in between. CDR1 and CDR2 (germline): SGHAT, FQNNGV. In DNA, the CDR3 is TGTGCCAGCAGCTTAGGGGGCTGGAATCAGCCCCAGCATTTT. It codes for CASSLGGWNQPQHF.

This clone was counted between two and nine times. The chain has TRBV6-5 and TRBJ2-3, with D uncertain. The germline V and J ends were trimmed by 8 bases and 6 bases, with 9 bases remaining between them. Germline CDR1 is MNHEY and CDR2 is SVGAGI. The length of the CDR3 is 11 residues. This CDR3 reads CASGDQDTQYF. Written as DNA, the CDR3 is TGTGCCAGCGGTGACCAGGATACGCAGTATTTT.

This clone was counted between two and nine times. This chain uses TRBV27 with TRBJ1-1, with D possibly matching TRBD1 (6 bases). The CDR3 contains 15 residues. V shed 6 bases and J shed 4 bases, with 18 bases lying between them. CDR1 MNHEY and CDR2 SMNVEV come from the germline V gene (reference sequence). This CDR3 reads CASSRQVRGGTEAFF. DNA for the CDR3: TGTGCCAGCAGCAGACAGGTCAGAGGAGGCACTGAAGCTTTCTTT.

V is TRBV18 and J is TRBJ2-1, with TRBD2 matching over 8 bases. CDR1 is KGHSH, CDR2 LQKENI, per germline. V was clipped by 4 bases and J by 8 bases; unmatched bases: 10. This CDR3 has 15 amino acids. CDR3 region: CASSLSGTATDEQFF. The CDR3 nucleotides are TGTGCCAGCTCACTTAGCGGGACGGCGACCGATGAGCAGTTCTTC. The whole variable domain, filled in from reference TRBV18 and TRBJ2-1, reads NAGVMQNPRHLVRRRGQEARLRCSPMKGHSHVYWYRQLPEEGLKFMVYLQKENIIDESGMPKERFSAEFPKEGPSILRIQQVVRGDSAAYFCASSLSGTATDEQFFGPGTRLTVL.

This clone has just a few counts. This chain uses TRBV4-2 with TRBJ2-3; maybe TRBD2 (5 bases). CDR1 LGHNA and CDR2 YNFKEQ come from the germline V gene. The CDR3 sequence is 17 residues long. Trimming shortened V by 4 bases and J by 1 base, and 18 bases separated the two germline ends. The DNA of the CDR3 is TGTGCCAGCAGCCCGGGTCGGCGGGTGCGTCGCACAGATACGCAGTATTTT. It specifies CASSPGRRVRRTDTQYF.

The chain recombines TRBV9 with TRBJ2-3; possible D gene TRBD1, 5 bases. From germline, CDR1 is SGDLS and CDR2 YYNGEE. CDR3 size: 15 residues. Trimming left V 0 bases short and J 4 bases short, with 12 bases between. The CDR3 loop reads CASSVGWAGSDTQYF. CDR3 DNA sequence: TGTGCCAGCAGCGTAGGGTGGGCAGGGTCAGATACGCAGTATTTT.

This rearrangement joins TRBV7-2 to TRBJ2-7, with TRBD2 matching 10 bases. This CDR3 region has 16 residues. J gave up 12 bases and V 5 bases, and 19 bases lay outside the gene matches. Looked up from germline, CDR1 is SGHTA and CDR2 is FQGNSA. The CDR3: CASSMRTGTSASRSYF. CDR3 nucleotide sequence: TGTGCCAGCAGCATGAGAACCGGGACTAGCGCCTCTCGATCGTACTTC.

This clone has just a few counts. The CDR3 bases are TGTGCCACCAGCAGCCAGTCCTACTCCCTTACCTACGAGCAGTACTTC. It translates to CATSSQSYSLTYEQYF. J is TRBJ2-7 and V is TRBV15; no definite D call. There are 16 residues in the CDR3. The germline V gene encodes CDR1 LNHNV and CDR2 YYDKDF (reference sequence). V was trimmed by 3 bases and J by 2 bases, leaving 17 bases between them.

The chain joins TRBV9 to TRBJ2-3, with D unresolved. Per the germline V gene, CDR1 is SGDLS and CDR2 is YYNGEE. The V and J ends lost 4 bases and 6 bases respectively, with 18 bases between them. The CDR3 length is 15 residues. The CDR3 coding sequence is TGTGCCAGCAGCCGTCCGGGCCCGGGCGTGGATACGCAGTATTTT. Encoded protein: CASSRPGPGVDTQYF.

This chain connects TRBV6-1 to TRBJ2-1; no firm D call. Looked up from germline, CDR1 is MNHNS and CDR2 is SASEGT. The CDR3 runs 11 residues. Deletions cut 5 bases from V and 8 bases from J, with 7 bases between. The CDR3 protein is CASSYNDEQFF. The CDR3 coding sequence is TGTGCCAGCAGTTACAATGATGAGCAGTTCTTC.

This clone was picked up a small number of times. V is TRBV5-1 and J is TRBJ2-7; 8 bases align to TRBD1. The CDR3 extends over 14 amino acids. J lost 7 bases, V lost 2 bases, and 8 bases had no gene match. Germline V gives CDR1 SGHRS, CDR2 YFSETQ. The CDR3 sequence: CASSFQDRVGEQYF. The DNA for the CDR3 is TGCGCCAGCAGCTTCCAGGACAGGGTTGGAGAGCAGTACTTC.

The CDR3 is CASGLPLWSGRAGELFF. The CDR3 nucleotides are TGTGCTAGTGGTTTGCCCCTTTGGAGCGGGAGGGCCGGGGAGCTGTTTTTT. The V call is TRBV12-5, the J call TRBJ2-2; 10 bases are a match to TRBD2. This CDR3 is built from 17 residues. J was trimmed by 6 bases and V by 2 bases; bases with no gene match: 9. CDR1 is LGHNT and CDR2 is FRNRAP in the germline V gene. Drawing the rest from reference TRBV12-5 and TRBJ2-2, the complete variable domain is DARVTQTPRHKVTEMGQEVTMRCQPILGHNTVFWYRQTMMQGLELLAYFRNRAPLDDSGMPKDRFSAEMPDATLATLKIQPSEPRDSAVYFCASGLPLWSGRAGELFFGEGSRLTVL.

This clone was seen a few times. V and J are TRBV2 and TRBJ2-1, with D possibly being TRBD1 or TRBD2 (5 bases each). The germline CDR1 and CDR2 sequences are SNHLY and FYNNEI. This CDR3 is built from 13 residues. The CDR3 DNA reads TGTGCTACGGGGATAGGGGCCTACAATGAGCAGTTCTTC. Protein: CATGIGAYNEQFF.

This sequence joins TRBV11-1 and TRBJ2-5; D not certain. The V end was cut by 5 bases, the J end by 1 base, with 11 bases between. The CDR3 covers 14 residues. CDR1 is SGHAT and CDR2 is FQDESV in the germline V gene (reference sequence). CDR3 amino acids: CASSLWGSQETQYF. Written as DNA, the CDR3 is TGTGCCAGCAGCCTGTGGGGTTCCCAAGAGACCCAGTACTTC.

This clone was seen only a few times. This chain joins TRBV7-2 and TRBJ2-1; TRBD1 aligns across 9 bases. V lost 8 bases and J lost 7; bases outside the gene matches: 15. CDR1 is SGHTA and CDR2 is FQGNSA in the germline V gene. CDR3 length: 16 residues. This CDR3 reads CASGIGGQGVWNEQFF. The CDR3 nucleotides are TGTGCCAGCGGCATCGGGGGACAGGGCGTTTGGAATGAGCAGTTCTTC.

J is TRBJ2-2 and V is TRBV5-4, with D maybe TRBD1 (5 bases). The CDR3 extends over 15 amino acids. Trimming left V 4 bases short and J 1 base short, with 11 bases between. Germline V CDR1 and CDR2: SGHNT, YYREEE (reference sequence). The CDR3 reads CASSQGAGNTGELFF. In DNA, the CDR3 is TGTGCCAGCAGCCAAGGGGCAGGGAACACCGGGGAGCTGTTTTTT.

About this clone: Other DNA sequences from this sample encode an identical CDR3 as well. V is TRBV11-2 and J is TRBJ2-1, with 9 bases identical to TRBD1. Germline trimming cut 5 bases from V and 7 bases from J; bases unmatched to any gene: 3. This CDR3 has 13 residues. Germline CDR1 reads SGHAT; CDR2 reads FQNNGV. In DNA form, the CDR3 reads TGTGCCAGCAGCCTGGACAGGGGTAATGAGCAGTTCTTC. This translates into CASSLDRGNEQFF.

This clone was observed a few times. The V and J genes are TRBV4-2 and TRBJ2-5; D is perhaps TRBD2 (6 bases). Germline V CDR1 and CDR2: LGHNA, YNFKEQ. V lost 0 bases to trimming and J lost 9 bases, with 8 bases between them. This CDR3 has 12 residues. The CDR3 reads CASSQDGGAQYF. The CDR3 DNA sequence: TGTGCCAGCAGCCAAGACGGAGGGGCCCAGTACTTC.

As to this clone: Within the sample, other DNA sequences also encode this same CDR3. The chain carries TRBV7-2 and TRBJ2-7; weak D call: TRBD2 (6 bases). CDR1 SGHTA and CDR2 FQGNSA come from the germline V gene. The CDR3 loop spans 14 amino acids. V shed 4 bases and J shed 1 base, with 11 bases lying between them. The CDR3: CASSWDRGSYEQYF. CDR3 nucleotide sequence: TGTGCCAGCAGCTGGGACCGGGGGTCCTACGAGCAGTACTTC. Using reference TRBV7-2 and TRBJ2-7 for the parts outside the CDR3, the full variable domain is GAGVSQSPSNKVTEKGKDVELRCDPISGHTALYWYRQSLGQGLEFLIYFQGNSAPDKSGLPSDRFSAERTGGSVSTLTIQRTQQEDSAVYLCASSWDRGSYEQYFGPGTRLTVT.

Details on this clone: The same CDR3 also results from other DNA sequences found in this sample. DNA of the CDR3: TGTGCCAGCTCACCGTTGGGAGATCAAGAGACCCAGTACTTC. It yields the protein CASSPLGDQETQYF. This chain uses TRBV18 with TRBJ2-5; TRBD2 is a possible D gene (5 bases). The V gene lost 3 bases and the J gene lost 2 bases, with 10 bases spanning the gap. Per germline, CDR1 KGHSH and CDR2 LQKENI. The CDR3 has 14 amino acids. The full variable domain, with the rest looked up from reference TRBV18 and TRBJ2-5, is NAGVMQNPRHLVRRRGQEARLRCSPMKGHSHVYWYRQLPEEGLKFMVYLQKENIIDESGMPKERFSAEFPKEGPSILRIQQVVRGDSAAYFCASSPLGDQETQYFGPGTRLLVL.

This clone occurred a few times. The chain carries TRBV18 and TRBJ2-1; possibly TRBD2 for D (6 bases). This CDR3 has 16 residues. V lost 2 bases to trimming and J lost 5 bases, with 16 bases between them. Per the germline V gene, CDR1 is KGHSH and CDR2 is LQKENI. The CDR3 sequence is CASSPYRLSGNNEQFF. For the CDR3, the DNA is TGTGCCAGCTCACCATACCGACTTAGCGGCAACAATGAGCAGTTCTTC.

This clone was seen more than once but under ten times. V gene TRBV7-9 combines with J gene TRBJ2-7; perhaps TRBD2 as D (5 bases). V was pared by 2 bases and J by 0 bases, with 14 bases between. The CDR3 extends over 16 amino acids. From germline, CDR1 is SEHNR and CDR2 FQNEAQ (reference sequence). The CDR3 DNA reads TGTGCCAGCAGCTTAACCCCCGGGATCCCCTCCTACGAGCAGTACTTC. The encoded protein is CASSLTPGIPSYEQYF.

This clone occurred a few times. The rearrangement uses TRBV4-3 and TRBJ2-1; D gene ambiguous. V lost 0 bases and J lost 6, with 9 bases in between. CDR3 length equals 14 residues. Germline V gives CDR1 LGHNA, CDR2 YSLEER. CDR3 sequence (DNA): TGCGCCAGCAGCCAAGATGCCTCCCCCAATGAGCAGTTCTTC. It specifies CASSQDASPNEQFF.

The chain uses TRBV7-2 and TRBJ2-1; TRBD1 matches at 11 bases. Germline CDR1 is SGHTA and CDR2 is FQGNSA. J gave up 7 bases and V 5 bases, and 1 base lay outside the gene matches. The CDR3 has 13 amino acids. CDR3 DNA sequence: TGTGCCAGCAGCAGGGACAGGGGGAATGAGCAGTTCTTC. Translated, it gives CASSRDRGNEQFF.